Listed below are T cell receptor beta chains from one sample, sequenced in a study of blood T cells in healthy people across ages. TCRdb passed the 5' RACE reads through MiXCR, listing each CDR3 protein once. The sample lists some 1,500,000 distinct CDR3 sequences, approximately 39% occurring once. Input material: blood. Every receptor here comes from a woman between 18 and 29 years old in good health. CDR3s include the opening cysteine and the closing phenylalanine or tryptophan. Fields, in order: J gene, D gene, V gene, clone size, CDR3 DNA, CDR3 protein. A D gene is named only where the DNA matches it firmly. Clone size is not always given. Where it is, it says once, few, many or a class for expanded clones.

TRBJ1-2,NA,TRBV12-3/TRBV12-4,NA,TGTGCCAGCAGTTCCGGGATTTGGGGCTACACCTTC,CASSSGIWGYTF
TRBJ2-5,TRBD1,TRBV9,NA,TGTGCCAGCAGCGTAGTTCAGGGGGCCGAGACCCAGTACTTC,CASSVVQGAETQYF
TRBJ1-5,NA,TRBV12-3/TRBV12-4,few,TGTGCCAGCGCCGGTGGGCGCAATCAGCCCCAGCATTTT,CASAGGRNQPQHF
TRBJ2-7,NA,TRBV7-2,NA,TGCGCCAGCAGCCCCCCTGGGCGCGAGCAGTACTTC,CASSPPGREQYF
TRBJ2-5,TRBD2,TRBV20-1,NA,TGCAGTGCTAGTAGGTCTAGCGGACAAGAGACCCAGTACTTC,CSASRSSGQETQYF
TRBJ2-7,TRBD2,TRBV7-2,NA,TGTGCCAGCAGCTTCCTCGGTATCGGGCGGGAGTCCTACGAGCAGTACTTC,CASSFLGIGRESYEQYF
TRBJ2-1,TRBD2,TRBV4-3,NA,TGCGCCAGCAGCCCGATGACTAGCGGGAGTCGATCTGAGCAGTTCTTC,CASSPMTSGSRSEQFF
TRBJ2-7,NA,TRBV6-1,NA,TGTGCCAGCAGGTCCCAGGGCAGGCTTCTCTACAATGAGCAGTACTTC,CASRSQGRLLYNEQYF
TRBJ1-5,NA,TRBV6-2/TRBV6-3,NA,TGTGCCAGCAGTTACCTGGGGGTCAGCAATCAGCCCCAGCATTTT,CASSYLGVSNQPQHF
TRBJ2-5,TRBD2,TRBV6-5,NA,TGTGCCAGCAGCTCCGGGACTAGGGGCCTTAGAGAGCAGTACTTC,CASSSGTRGLREQYF
TRBJ1-4,NA,TRBV6-5,few,TGTGCCAGCAGTTACTCCTCAGGGCATAGTGAAAAACTGTTTTTT,CASSYSSGHSEKLFF
TRBJ1-4,NA,TRBV20-1,NA,TGCAGTGCTGGCCCGGGGACGGCGTTTGAAAAACTGTTTTTT,CSAGPGTAFEKLFF
TRBJ1-1,NA,TRBV10-3,NA,TGTGCCATCAGTGAGTCCGGGGGCCAGACTGAAGCTTTCTTT,CAISESGGQTEAFF
TRBJ2-1,TRBD2,TRBV28,NA,TGTGCCAGCAGTGTAACGACTAGCCGGGAGCAGTTCTTC,CASSVTTSREQFF
TRBJ2-7,TRBD2,TRBV7-2,NA,TGTGCCAGCAGCTACCAGGCTAGCGGGAGAGGTTACGAGCAGTACTTC,CASSYQASGRGYEQYF
TRBJ1-2,NA,TRBV6-1,NA,TGTGCCAGCAGTGAATACGGGTACGATGGCTACACCTTC,CASSEYGYDGYTF
TRBJ1-5,NA,TRBV10-3,many,TGTGCCATCAGTGAGTCGGGTCAGCCCCAGCATTTT,CAISESGQPQHF
TRBJ2-5,NA,TRBV7-2,NA,TGTGCCAGCAGCTTAGGACAAGTCGGGGAGACCCAGTACTTC,CASSLGQVGETQYF
TRBJ2-5,TRBD2,TRBV4-3,NA,TGCGCCAGCAGCCCAAGCGCGACTAGCGTGGGGGCCATATATGAGCAGTACTTC,CASSPSATSVGAIYEQYF
TRBJ2-2,NA,TRBV10-3,NA,TGTGCCATCAGTGAGGGGGGTGCCGGGGAGCTGTTTTTT,CAISEGGAGELFF
TRBJ2-5,NA,TRBV29-1,NA,TGCAGCGTTGGTTGGTCTGGGATTGAGCAGTACTTC,CSVGWSGIEQYF
TRBJ2-4,NA,TRBV11-2,few,TGTGCCAGCAGCTTAGCAGGGGACATTCAGTACTTC,CASSLAGDIQYF
TRBJ2-3,TRBD1,TRBV7-2,NA,TGTGCCAGCAGTCGACAGGGGGATAGGCAGCCCCAGTATTTT,CASSRQGDRQPQYF
TRBJ1-6,TRBD1,TRBV10-3,few,TGTGCCATCAGCGAGACAGGGGGCTTTAATTCACCCCTCCACTTT,CAISETGGFNSPLHF
TRBJ2-4,NA,TRBV7-8,NA,TGTGTCAGCAGAGAGGACCGGTGGGGCAAAAACATTCAGTACTTC,CVSREDRWGKNIQYF
TRBJ1-4,TRBD1,TRBV20-1,few,TGCAGTGCTAGATGGCCAGGGGGGCCCACTAATGAAAAACTGTTTTTT,CSARWPGGPTNEKLFF
TRBJ2-7,TRBD1,TRBV29-1,NA,TGCAGCGTTGAAGAGACAGGGTACGGCGAGCAGTACTTC,CSVEETGYGEQYF
TRBJ2-1,NA,TRBV5-1,NA,TGCGCCAGCAGCTTGGTGCCCCGGGTGAACCCCTACAATGAGCAGTTCTTC,CASSLVPRVNPYNEQFF
TRBJ1-1,NA,TRBV7-3,NA,TGTGCCAGCAGCAGAGGTGTAGATGAGGACACTGAAGCTTTCTTT,CASSRGVDEDTEAFF
TRBJ2-7,TRBD2,TRBV9,NA,TGTGCCAGCAGCCCCGGACTAGCGGCGTACTCCTACGAGCAGTACTTC,CASSPGLAAYSYEQYF
TRBJ1-1,NA,TRBV5-1,NA,TGCGCCAGCAGCGTACTAGGGCCGTCGGACACTGAAGCTTTCTTT,CASSVLGPSDTEAFF
TRBJ2-1,NA,TRBV7-8,NA,TGTGCCAGCAGCTTAGGAGGAGGCCCTAAGCAGTTCTTC,CASSLGGGPKQFF
TRBJ2-7,NA,TRBV5-5,few,TGTGCCAGCAGCTTTGCGCAGGACTACGAGCAGTACTTC,CASSFAQDYEQYF
TRBJ2-1,NA,TRBV12-3/TRBV12-4,NA,TGTGCCAGCAGTTTTCCGGGGGCCGGGAATGAGCAGTTCTTC,CASSFPGAGNEQFF
TRBJ2-2,NA,TRBV14,NA,TGTGCCAGCAGCCGGGACATTTCTTGGGAGCTGTTTTTT,CASSRDISWELFF
TRBJ1-2,TRBD1,TRBV4-3,few,TGCGCCAGCAGCCAAGGAGAGGGAACAGGGGCCATTTCTTTCTATGGCTACACCTTC,CASSQGEGTGAISFYGYTF
TRBJ2-5,NA,TRBV20-1,once,TGCAGTGCTAGAGCCGGACAAGGGACCCAGTACTTC,CSARAGQGTQYF
TRBJ1-2,TRBD1,TRBV2,NA,TGTGCCAGCAGTCGAACAGGGGTTACTCCGGGTGACTATGGCTACACCTTC,CASSRTGVTPGDYGYTF
TRBJ2-7,TRBD2,TRBV14,NA,TGTGCCAACAGCCCCGAAGCGGGGGCCCACAATGAGCAGTACTTC,CANSPEAGAHNEQYF
TRBJ1-2,TRBD1,TRBV30,once,TGTGCCTGGGTCCGGACAGGGAAGGACTACACCTTC,CAWVRTGKDYTF
TRBJ1-5,NA,TRBV12-3/TRBV12-4,few,TGTGCCAGCAGCTCACGGGCCGTAAATCAGCCCCAGCATTTT,CASSSRAVNQPQHF
TRBJ2-3,NA,TRBV10-3,NA,TGTGCCATCAGTGAGCTCAAGCACTACACAGATACGCAGTATTTT,CAISELKHYTDTQYF
TRBJ1-5,NA,TRBV20-1,few,TGCAGTGTCAGGGATGGTTCCTATCAGCCCCAGCATTTT,CSVRDGSYQPQHF
TRBJ2-7,NA,TRBV5-1,few,TGCGCCAGCAGCTTGGGGGCGACAGGAGTACGGTACGAGCAGTACTTC,CASSLGATGVRYEQYF
TRBJ1-4,NA,TRBV12-3/TRBV12-4,NA,TGTGCCAGCTTGAGGCGAGCTAATGAAAAACTGTTTTTT,CASLRRANEKLFF
TRBJ2-6,NA,TRBV4-3,NA,TGCGCCAGCAGCCAAAGGACAGTTCCCTCTGGGGCCAACGTCCTGACTTTC,CASSQRTVPSGANVLTF